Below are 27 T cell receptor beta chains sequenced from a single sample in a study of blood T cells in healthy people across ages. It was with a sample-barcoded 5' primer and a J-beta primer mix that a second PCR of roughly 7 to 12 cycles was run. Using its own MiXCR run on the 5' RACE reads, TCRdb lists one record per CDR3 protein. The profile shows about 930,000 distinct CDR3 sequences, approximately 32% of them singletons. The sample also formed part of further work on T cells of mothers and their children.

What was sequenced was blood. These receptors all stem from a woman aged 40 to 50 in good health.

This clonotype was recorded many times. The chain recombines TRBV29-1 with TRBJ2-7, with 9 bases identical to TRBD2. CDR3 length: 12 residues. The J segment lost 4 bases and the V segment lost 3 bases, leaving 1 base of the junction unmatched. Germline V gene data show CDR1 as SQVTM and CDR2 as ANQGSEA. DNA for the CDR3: TGCAGCGTTGAGCTAGCGGGGTACGAGCAGTACTTC. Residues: CSVELAGYEQYF.

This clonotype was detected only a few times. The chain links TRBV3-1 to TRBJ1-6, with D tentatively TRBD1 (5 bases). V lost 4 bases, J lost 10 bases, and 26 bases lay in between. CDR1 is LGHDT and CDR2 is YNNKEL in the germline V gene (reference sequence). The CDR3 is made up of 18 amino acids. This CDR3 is CASSRITNAQGSGSPLHF. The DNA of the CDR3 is TGTGCCAGCAGCCGTATAACCAACGCTCAGGGATCTGGCTCACCCCTCCACTTT.

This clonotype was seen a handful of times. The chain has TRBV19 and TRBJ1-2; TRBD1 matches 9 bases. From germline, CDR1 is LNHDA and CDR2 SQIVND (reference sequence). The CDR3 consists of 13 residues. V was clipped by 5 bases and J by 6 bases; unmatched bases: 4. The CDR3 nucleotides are TGTGCCAGTAGTGGACAGGGGTTCCATGGCTACACCTTC. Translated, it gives CASSGQGFHGYTF.

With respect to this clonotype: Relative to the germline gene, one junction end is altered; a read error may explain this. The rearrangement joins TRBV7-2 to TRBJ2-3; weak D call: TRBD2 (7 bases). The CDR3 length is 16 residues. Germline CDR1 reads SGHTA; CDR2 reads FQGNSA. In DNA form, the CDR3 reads TGTGCCAGCAGATTAGGTGGGGGGGCGAGCCCAGATACGCAGTATTTT. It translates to CASRLGGGASPDTQYF.

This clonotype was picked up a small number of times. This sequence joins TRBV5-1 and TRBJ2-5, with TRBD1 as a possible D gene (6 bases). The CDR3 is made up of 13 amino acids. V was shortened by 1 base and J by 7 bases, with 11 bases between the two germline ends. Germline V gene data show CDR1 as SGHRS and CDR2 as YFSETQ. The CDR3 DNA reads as TGCGCCAGCAGCTTGTCCACAGGGAGGACCCAGTACTTC. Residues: CASSLSTGRTQYF.

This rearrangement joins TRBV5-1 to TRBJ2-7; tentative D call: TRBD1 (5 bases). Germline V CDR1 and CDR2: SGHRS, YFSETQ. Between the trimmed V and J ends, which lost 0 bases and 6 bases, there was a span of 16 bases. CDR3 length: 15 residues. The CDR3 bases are TGCGCCAGCAGCTTGGCTGATCGATCCAGGGTCGAGCAGTACTTC. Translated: CASSLADRSRVEQYF.

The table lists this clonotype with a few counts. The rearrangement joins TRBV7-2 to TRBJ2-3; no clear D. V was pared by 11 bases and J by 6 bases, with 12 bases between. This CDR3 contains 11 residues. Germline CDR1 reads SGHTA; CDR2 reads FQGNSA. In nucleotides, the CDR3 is TGTGCCTTTAGATCCGGGGATACGCAGTATTTT. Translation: CAFRSGDTQYF.

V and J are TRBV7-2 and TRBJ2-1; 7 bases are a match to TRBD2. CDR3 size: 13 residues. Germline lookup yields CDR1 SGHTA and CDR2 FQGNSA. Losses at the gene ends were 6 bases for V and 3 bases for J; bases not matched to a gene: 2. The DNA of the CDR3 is TGTGCCAGCAGGTGGACTAGCTACAATGAGCAGTTCTTC. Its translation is CASRWTSYNEQFF.

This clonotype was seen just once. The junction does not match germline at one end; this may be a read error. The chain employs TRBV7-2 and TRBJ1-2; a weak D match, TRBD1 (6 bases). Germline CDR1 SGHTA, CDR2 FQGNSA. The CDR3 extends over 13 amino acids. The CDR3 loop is CAGSLGQRNGCTF. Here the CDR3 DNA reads TGTGCCGGCAGCCTGGGACAACGGAACGGGTGCACCTTC.

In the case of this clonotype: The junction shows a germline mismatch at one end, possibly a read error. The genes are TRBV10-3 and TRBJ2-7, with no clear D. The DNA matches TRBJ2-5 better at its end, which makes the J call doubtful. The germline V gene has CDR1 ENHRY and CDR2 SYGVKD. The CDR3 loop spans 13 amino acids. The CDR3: CATSPGLIETQYF. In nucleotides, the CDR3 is TGTGCCACCAGTCCCGGGCTAATAGAGACCCAGTACTTC.

CDR3 protein: CASSRTSGGDGDTQYF. The CDR3 coding sequence is TGTGCCAGCAGTCGGACTAGCGGGGGGGACGGAGATACGCAGTATTTT. This chain links TRBV2 with TRBJ2-3; 15 bases are a match to TRBD2. Germline lookup yields CDR1 SNHLY and CDR2 FYNNEI. The CDR3 is 16 residues long. V lost 5 bases to trimming and J lost 5 bases; unmatched junction nucleotides: 5.

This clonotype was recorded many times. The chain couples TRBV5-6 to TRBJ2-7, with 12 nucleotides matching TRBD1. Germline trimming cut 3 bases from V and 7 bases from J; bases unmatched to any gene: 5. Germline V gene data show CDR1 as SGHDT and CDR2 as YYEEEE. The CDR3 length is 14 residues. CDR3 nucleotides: TGTGCCAGCAGCTCGGGACAGGGGGCGCGGGAGCAGTACTTC. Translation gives CASSSGQGAREQYF.

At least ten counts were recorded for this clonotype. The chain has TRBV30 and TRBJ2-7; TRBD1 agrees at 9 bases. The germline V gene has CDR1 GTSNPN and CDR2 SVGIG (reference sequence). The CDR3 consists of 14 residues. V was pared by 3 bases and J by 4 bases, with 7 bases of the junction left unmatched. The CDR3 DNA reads TGTGCCTGGAGAGCCGGGACAGGGCAATACGAGCAGTACTTC. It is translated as CAWRAGTGQYEQYF.

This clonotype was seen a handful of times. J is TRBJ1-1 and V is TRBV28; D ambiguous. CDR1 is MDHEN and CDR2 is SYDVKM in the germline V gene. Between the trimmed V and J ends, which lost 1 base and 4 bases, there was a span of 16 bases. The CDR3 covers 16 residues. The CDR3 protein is CASSLSPTPVGTEAFF. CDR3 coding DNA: TGTGCCAGCAGTTTATCTCCGACTCCCGTGGGCACTGAAGCTTTCTTT.

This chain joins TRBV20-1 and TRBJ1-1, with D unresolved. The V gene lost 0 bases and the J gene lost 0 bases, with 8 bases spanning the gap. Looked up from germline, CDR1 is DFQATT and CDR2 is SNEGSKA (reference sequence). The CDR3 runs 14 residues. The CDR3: CSARDRVMNTEAFF. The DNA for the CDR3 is TGCAGTGCTAGAGATCGCGTGATGAACACTGAAGCTTTCTTT.

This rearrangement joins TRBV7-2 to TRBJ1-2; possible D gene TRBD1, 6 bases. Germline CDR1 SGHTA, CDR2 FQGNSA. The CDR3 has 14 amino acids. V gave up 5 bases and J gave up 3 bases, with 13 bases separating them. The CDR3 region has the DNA TGTGCCAGCAGCCCGGCCCGGACAGACTATGGCTACACCTTC. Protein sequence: CASSPARTDYGYTF. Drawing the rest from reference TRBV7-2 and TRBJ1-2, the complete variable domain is GAGVSQSPSNKVTEKGKDVELRCDPISGHTALYWYRQSLGQGLEFLIYFQGNSAPDKSGLPSDRFSAERTGGSVSTLTIQRTQQEDSAVYLCASSPARTDYGYTFGSGTRLTVV.

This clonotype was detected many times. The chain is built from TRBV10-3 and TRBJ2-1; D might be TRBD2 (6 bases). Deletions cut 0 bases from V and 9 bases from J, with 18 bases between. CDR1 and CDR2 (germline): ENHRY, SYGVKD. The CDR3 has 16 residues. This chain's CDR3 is CAISESGLAVESEQFF. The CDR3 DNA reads TGTGCCATCAGTGAGTCGGGACTCGCCGTCGAATCTGAGCAGTTCTTC.

The CDR3 here is CSAQRGGQPSTDTQYF. The CDR3 coding sequence is TGCAGTGCTCAGCGGGGGGGACAACCTAGCACAGATACGCAGTATTTT. This chain links TRBV20-1 with TRBJ2-3, with TRBD2 identical over 10 bases. The CDR3 spans 16 residues. CDR1 is DFQATT and CDR2 is SNEGSKA in the germline V gene (reference sequence). V trimming: 5 bases; J trimming: 0 bases; junction bases outside the gene matches: 8.

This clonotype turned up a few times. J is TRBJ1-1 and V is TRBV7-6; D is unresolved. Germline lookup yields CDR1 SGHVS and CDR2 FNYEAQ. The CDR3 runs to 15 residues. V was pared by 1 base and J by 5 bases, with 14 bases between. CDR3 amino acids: CASSLDPGRGTEAFF. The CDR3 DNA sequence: TGTGCCAGCAGCTTAGATCCAGGCCGAGGGACTGAAGCTTTCTTT. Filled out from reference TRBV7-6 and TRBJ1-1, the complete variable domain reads GAGVSQSPRYKVTKRGQDVALRCDPISGHVSLYWYRQALGQGPEFLTYFNYEAQQDKSGLPNDRFSAERPEGSISTLTIQRTEQRDSAMYRCASSLDPGRGTEAFFGQGTRLTVV.

CDR3 coding DNA: TGTGCCAGCGCCACCTCCCTAGCGGGGGCACAAGAGACCCAGTACTTC. As protein: CASATSLAGAQETQYF. This rearrangement joins TRBV6-6 to TRBJ2-5; 10 nucleotides align to TRBD2. The junction had 11 bases not matched to a gene; V was cut back by 8 bases and J by 2 bases. CDR3 length equals 16 residues. Germline values: CDR1 MNHNY, CDR2 SVGAGI (reference sequence).

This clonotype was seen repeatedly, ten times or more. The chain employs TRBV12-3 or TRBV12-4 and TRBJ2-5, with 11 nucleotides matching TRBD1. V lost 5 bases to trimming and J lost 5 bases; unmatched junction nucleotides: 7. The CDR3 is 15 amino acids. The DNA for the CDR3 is TGTGCCAGCAGTCAGGGGGACAGGGGGTTTGAGACCCAGTACTTC. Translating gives CASSQGDRGFETQYF.

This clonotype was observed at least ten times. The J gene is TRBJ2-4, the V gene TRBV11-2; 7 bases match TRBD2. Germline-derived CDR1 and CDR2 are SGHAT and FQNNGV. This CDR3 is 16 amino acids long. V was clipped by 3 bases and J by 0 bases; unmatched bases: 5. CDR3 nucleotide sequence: TGTGCCAGCAGCTTCTCAGCGGGAATAGCCAAAAACATTCAGTACTTC. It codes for CASSFSAGIAKNIQYF.

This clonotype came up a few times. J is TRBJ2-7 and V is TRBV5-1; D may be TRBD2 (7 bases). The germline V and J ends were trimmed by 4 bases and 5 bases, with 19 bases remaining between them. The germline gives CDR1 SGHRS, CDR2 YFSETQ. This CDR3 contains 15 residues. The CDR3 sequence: CASSPARGAVDEQYF. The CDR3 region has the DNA TGCGCCAGCAGCCCCGCTCGGGGGGCCGTGGACGAGCAGTACTTC.

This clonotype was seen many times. The CDR3, as DNA: TGTGCCAGCAGTCCACAAGTGGGGGGGTCCTATAATTCACCCCTCCACTTT. Translation: CASSPQVGGSYNSPLHF. This chain joins TRBV12-3 or TRBV12-4 and TRBJ1-6; the D gene is possibly TRBD1 (5 bases). The germline V and J ends were trimmed by 5 bases and 1 base, with 15 bases remaining between them. CDR3 length: 17 amino acids.

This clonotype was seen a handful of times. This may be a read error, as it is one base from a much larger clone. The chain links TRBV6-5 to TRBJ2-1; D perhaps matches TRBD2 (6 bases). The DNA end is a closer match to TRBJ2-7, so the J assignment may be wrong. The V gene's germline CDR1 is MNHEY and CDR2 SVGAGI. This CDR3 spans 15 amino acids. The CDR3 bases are TGTGCCAGCAGTTACGGGGGGTACCCCTACAATGAGCAGTACTTC. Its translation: CASSYGGYPYNEQYF.

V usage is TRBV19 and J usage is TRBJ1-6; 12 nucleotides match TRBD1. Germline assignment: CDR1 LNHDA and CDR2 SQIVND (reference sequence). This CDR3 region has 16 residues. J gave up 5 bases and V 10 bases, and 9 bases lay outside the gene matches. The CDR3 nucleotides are TGTGCCACGGGACAGGGGGCGCCTTTACATAATTCACCCCTCCACTTT. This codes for CATGQGAPLHNSPLHF.

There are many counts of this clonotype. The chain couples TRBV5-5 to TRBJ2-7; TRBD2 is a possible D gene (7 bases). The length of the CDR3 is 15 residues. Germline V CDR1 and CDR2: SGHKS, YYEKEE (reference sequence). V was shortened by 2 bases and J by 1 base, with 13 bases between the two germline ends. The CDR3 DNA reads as TGTGCCAGCAGCTTTCGGGCGGGGGCTTCCTACGAGCAGTACTTC. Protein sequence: CASSFRAGASYEQYF.